Listed below are T cell receptor beta chains from one sample, sequenced in a study of blood T cells in healthy people across ages. TCRdb processed the 5' RACE reads anew with MiXCR; each CDR3 protein has one entry. Of 1.5 million or so distinct CDR3 sequences in the sample, approximately 43% were seen once. Material for sequencing was blood. The receptor source for this set is a woman in her late teens or twenties in good health. CDR3s include the opening cysteine and the closing phenylalanine or tryptophan. A D gene is named only where the DNA matches it firmly. Clone size is stated in some rows and not others, as once, few, many or a class when expanded.

d_gene | abundance | j_gene | len | v_gene | CDR3nt | CDR3aa
- | - | TRBJ2-7 | 16 | TRBV7-2 | TGTGCCAGCAGCCTTAACCGGGACAAAGGCCACTACGAGCAGTACTTC | CASSLNRDKGHYEQYF
TRBD2 | - | TRBJ2-5 | 13 | TRBV9 | TGTGCCAGCAGCCCCCGTGGTGCGGGAGACCAGTACTTC | CASSPRGAGDQYF
- | - | TRBJ2-5 | 15 | TRBV12-3/TRBV12-4 | TGTGCCAGCAGTTCCTATGGCGGGGGCGCGGAGACCCAGTACTTC | CASSSYGGGAETQYF
TRBD1 | - | TRBJ1-5 | 15 | TRBV20-1 | TGCAGTGCAGAAGACAGGGGGCTTCTTCATCAGCCCCAGCATTTT | CSAEDRGLLHQPQHF
- | - | TRBJ1-2 | 13 | TRBV6-2/TRBV6-3 | TGTGCCAGCAGCTGGGGCAACTACTATGGATACACCTTC | CASSWGNYYGYTF
- | - | TRBJ1-2 | 13 | TRBV6-6 | TGTGCCAGCAGGCAGGGAATTTACGAGGGCTACACCTTC | CASRQGIYEGYTF
TRBD1 | - | TRBJ1-5 | 16 | TRBV6-6 | TGTGCCAGCAGTTACTCAACAGGGGGAGTCAATCAGCCCCAGCATTTT | CASSYSTGGVNQPQHF
- | - | TRBJ2-7 | 16 | TRBV20-1 | TGCGGTGCTAGAGTGGCCTGGGAGCGAATATCCTACGAGCAGTACTTC | CGARVAWERISYEQYF
- | - | TRBJ2-7 | 16 | TRBV4-1 | TGCGCCAGCAGAAGGGGTTGGGGGAGCTCCTACAATGAGCAGTACTTC | CASRRGWGSSYNEQYF
- | - | TRBJ2-1 | 15 | TRBV20-1 | TGCAGTGCCGCAGTTGTCGGGGGGCCACACAATGAGCAGTTCTTC | CSAAVVGGPHNEQFF
TRBD1 | - | TRBJ2-2 | 15 | TRBV9 | TGTGCCAGCAGCACGGGACAGGAGCGCACCGGGGAGCTGTTTTTT | CASSTGQERTGELFF
- | - | TRBJ1-5 | 15 | TRBV7-2 | TGTGCCAGCAGCTTAGCCCCGACGGTCAATCAGCCCCAGCATTTT | CASSLAPTVNQPQHF
- | - | TRBJ2-7 | 14 | TRBV7-7 | TGTGCTAGCAGCTTAGGAAGGGGAAACTACGAGCAGTACTTC | CASSLGRGNYEQYF
TRBD2 | once | TRBJ2-5 | 14 | TRBV20-1 | TGCAGTGCTAGGCTAGCGGGTTACCAAGAGACCCAGTACTTC | CSARLAGYQETQYF
- | few | TRBJ1-1 | 16 | TRBV9 | TGTGCCAGCAGCGTAGGCCCCCCCCCGAGGGACACTGAAGCTTTCTTT | CASSVGPPPRDTEAFF
- | - | TRBJ1-5 | 18 | TRBV30 | TGTGCCTGTAGTCCGCCGGGAATATCCTATAATAGCAATCAGCCCCAGCATTTT | CACSPPGISYNSNQPQHF
TRBD1 | few | TRBJ2-1 | 14 | TRBV20-1 | TGCAGTGCACCGGGACAGATATCCAACAATGAGCAGTTCTTC | CSAPGQISNNEQFF
- | few | TRBJ2-3 | 9 | TRBV6-2/TRBV6-3 | TGTGCCCGCAAAGGGAGGCAGTATTTT | CARKGRQYF
TRBD1 | - | TRBJ2-5 | 16 | TRBV5-1 | TGCGCCAGCAGCCCCGGACAGGGTGTTTACCAAGAGACCCAGTACTTC | CASSPGQGVYQETQYF
- | - | TRBJ1-4 | 14 | TRBV12-3/TRBV12-4 | TGTGCCAGCAGTTCCCCACGGGCATTCGAAAAACTGTTTTTT | CASSSPRAFEKLFF
- | few | TRBJ1-2 | 16 | TRBV3-1 | TGTGCCAGCAGCCTTGCATCTCTACAGGCTAACTATGGCTACACCTTC | CASSLASLQANYGYTF
TRBD1 | - | TRBJ1-2 | 12 | TRBV9 | TGTGCCAGCAGCGTGACAGGGGATGGCTACACCTTC | CASSVTGDGYTF
- | - | TRBJ1-1 | 15 | TRBV4-3 | TGCGCCAGCAGCCAGATCCGGGCCTCGAACACTGAAGCTTTCTTT | CASSQIRASNTEAFF
TRBD1 | - | TRBJ1-2 | 16 | TRBV7-2 | TGTGCCAGCAGCCCACAGGGGGTACGAACTAACTATGGCTACACCTTC | CASSPQGVRTNYGYTF
- | few | TRBJ1-1 | 14 | TRBV7-9 | TGTGCCAGCAGCTTATTCGGGACCCAGACTGAAGCTTTCTTT | CASSLFGTQTEAFF
- | - | TRBJ2-3 | 15 | TRBV4-3 | TGCGCCAGCAGCCAAGATTTCAGCTTTACAGATACGCAGTATTTT | CASSQDFSFTDTQYF
TRBD2 | - | TRBJ2-5 | 15 | TRBV20-1 | TGCAGTGCTAGAGGGAAGCGGGAGATGCAAGAGACCCAGTACTTC | CSARGKREMQETQYF
- | - | TRBJ2-7 | 13 | TRBV4-2 | TGTGCCAGCAGCCCCGACATGCTTTACGAGCAGTACTTC | CASSPDMLYEQYF
- | few | TRBJ2-7 | 12 | TRBV2 | TGTGCCAGCATGAGGCAGTCCTACGAGCAGTACTTC | CASMRQSYEQYF
- | few | TRBJ1-1 | 13 | TRBV25-1 | TGTGCCAGCAGTGAACCCGGGGGCCCTGAAGCTTTCTTT | CASSEPGGPEAFF
TRBD2 | - | TRBJ2-7 | 15 | TRBV18 | TGTGCCAGCTCACCACGGGCTAGCGGGAGGAGCGAGCAGTACTTC | CASSPRASGRSEQYF